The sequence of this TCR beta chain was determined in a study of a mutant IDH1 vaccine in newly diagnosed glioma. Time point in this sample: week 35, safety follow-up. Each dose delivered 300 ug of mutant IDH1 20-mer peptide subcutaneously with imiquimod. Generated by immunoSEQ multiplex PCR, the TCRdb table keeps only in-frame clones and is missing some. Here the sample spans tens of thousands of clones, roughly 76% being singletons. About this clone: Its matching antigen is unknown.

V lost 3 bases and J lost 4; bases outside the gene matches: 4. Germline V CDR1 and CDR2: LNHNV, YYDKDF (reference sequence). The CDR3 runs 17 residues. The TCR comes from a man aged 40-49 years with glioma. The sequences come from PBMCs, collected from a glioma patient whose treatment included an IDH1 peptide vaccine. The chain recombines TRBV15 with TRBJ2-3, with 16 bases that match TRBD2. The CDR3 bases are TGTGCCACCAGCAGGGGACTAGCGGGAGGGCAATCAGATACGCAGTATTTT. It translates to CATSRGLAGGQSDTQYF.